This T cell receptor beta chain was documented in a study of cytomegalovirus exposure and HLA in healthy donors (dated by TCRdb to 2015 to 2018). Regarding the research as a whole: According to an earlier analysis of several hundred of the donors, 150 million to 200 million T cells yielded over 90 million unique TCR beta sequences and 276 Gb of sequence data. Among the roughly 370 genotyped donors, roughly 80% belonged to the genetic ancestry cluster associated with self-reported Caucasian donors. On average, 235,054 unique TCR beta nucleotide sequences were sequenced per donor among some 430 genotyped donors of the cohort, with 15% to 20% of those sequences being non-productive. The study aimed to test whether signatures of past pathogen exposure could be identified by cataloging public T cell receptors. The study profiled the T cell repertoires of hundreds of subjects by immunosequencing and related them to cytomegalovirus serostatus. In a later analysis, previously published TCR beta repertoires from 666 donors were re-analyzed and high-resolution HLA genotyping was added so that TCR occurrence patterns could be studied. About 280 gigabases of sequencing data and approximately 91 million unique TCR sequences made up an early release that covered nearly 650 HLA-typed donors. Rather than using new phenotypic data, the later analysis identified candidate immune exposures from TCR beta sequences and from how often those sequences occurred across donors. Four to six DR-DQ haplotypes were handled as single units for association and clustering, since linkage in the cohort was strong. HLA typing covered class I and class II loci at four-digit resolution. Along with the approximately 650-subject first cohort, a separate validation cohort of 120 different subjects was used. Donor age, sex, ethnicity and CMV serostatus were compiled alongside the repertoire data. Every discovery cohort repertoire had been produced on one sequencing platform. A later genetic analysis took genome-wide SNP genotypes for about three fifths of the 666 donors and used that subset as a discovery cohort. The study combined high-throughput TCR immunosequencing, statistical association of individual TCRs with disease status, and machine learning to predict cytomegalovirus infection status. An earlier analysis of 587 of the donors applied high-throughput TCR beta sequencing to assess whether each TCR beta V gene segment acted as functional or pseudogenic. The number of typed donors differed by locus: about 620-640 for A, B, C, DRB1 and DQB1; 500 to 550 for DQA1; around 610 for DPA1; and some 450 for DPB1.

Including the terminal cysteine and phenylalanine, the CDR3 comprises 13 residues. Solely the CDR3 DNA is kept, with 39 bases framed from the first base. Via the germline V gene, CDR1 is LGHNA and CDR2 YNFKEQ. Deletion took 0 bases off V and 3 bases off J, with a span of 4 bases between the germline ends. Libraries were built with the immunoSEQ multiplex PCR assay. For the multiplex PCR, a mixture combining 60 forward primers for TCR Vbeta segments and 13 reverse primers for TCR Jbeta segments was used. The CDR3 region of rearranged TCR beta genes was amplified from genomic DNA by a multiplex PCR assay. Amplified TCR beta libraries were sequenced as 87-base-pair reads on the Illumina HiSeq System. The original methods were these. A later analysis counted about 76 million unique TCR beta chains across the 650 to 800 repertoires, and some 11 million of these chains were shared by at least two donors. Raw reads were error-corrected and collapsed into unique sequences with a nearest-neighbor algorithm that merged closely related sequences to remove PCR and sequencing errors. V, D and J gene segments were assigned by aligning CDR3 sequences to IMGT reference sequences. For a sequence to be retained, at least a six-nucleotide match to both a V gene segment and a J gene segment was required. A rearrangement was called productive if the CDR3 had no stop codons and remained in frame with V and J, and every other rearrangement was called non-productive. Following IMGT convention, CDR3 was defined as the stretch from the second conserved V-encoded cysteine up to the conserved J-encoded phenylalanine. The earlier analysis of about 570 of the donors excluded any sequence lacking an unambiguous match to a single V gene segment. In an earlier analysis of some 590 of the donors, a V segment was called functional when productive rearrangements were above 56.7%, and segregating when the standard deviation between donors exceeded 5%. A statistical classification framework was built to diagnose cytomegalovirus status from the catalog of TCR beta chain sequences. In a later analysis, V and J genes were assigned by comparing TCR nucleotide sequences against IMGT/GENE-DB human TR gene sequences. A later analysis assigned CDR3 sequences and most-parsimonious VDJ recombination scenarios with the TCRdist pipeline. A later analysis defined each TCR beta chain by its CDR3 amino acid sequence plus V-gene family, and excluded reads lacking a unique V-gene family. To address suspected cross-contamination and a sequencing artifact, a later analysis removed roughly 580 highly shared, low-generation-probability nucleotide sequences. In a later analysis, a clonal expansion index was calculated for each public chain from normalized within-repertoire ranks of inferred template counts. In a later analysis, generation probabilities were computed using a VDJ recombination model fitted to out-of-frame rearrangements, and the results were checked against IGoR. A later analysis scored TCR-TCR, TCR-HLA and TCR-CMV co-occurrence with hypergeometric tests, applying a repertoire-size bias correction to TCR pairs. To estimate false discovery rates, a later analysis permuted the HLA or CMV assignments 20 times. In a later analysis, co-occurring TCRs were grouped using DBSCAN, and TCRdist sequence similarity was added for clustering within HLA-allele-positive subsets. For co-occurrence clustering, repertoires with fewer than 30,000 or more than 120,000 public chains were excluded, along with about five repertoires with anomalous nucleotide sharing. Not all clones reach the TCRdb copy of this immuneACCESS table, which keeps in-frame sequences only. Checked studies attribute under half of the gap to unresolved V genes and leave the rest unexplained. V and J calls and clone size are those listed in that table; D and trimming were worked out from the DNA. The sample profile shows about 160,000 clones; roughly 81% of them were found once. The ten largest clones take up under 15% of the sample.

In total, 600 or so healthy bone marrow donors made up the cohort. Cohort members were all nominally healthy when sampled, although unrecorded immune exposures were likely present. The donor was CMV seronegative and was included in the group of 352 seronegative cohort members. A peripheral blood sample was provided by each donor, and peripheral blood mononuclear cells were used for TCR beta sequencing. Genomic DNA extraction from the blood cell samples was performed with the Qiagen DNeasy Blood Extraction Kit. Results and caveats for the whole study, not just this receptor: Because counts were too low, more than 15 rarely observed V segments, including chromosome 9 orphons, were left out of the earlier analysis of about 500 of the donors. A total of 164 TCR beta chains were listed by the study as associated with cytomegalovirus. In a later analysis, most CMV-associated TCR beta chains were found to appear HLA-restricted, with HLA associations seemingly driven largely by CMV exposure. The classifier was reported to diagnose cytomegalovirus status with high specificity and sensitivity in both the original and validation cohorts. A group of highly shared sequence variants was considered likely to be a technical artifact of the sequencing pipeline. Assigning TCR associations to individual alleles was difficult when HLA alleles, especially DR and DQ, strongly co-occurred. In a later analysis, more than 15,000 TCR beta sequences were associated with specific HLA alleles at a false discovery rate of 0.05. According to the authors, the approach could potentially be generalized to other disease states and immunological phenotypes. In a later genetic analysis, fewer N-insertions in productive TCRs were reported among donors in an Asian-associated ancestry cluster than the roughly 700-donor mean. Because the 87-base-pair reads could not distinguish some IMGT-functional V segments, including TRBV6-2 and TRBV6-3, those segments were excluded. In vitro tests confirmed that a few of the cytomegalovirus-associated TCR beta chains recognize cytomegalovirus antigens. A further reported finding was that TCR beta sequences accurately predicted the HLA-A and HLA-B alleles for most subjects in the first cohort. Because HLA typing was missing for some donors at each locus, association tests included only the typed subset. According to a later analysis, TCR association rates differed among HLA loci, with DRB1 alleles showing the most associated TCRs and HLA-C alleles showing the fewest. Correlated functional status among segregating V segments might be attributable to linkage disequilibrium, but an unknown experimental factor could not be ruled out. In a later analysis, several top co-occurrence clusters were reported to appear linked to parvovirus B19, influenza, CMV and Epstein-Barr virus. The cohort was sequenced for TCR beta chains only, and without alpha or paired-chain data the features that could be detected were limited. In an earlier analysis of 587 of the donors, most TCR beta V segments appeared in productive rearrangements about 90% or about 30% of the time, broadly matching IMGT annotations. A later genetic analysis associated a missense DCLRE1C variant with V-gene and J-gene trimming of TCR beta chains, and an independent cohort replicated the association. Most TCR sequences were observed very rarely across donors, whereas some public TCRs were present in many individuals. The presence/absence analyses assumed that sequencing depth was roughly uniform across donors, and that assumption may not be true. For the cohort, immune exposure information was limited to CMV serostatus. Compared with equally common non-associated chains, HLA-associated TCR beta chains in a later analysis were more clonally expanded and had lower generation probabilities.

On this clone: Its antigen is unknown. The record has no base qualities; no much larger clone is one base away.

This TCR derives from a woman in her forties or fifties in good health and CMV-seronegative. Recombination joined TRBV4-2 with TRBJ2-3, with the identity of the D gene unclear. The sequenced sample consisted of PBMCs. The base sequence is TGTGCCAGCAGCCAAGACGTGACAGATACGCAGTATTTT. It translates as CASSQDVTDTQYF.